These 15 T cell receptor beta chains were all obtained from the same sample, sequenced in a study of T cell clonality in common variable immunodeficiency. Method: immunoSEQ multiplex PCR; TCRdb's copy keeps in-frame clones and lacks some. The table lists over 45,000 clones, no singletons, with about 1.8% in the top ten. Material for sequencing was peripheral blood mononuclear cells. Receptor source: a person aged 18 to 69 in good health.

The sample holds many counts of this clone. The read halts 3 residues ahead of the CDR3 end, with the missing end drawn from the germline J gene. The chain employs TRBV6-2 or TRBV6-3 and TRBJ2-2; maybe TRBD2 (6 bases). The CDR3 extends over 16 amino acids. The germline CDR1 and CDR2 sequences are MNHEY and SVGEGT. V shed 6 bases and J shed 0 bases, with 14 bases lying between them. The DNA read from the CDR3 is TGTGCCAGCAGCCGTATAGCGGACCCGAACACCGGGGAG. Protein sequence: CASSRIADPNTGE. The entire CDR3 protein reads CASSRIADPNTGELFF.

About this clone itself: The read ends 3 residues shy of where the CDR3 ends; the end is completed using the germline J gene. The chain is built from TRBV7-9 and TRBJ2-7; D gene uncertain. The germline gives CDR1 SEHNR, CDR2 FQNEAQ (reference sequence). The CDR3 runs to 12 residues. V was pared by 1 base and J by 5 bases, with 6 bases between. The chain's CDR3 is CASSLVRHEQYF. CDR3 DNA, as far as it was read: TGTGCCAGCAGCTTAGTAAGGCACGAG.

Note on this clone: The read terminates 3 residues ahead of where the CDR3 ends, so the germline J gene completes it. V and J are TRBV16 and TRBJ1-1, with no clear D. The CDR3 is 14 residues long. The ends were cut back, 4 bases at V and 2 bases at J, with 11 bases in the middle. CDR1 is KGHSY and CDR2 is FQNENV in the germline V gene. CDR3 DNA (partial): TGTGCCAGCAGCCCGGCACGGACTAACACTGAA. This encodes CASSPARTNTE. The full CDR3 is CASSPARTNTEAFF.

This clone was detected many times. The read terminates 3 residues before the CDR3 end, so the remaining end is supplied by the germline J gene. The chain combines TRBV19 with TRBJ1-2; the D gene is possibly TRBD1 (5 bases). Germline V CDR1 and CDR2: LNHDA, SQIVND (reference sequence). Trimming stripped 4 bases from V and 4 bases from J, with 13 bases between. This CDR3 has 14 amino acids. CDR3 sequence reads: CASSSAGLTYGYTF. The sequenced part of the CDR3 DNA is TGTGCCAGTAGTAGTGCGGGACTTACCTATGGC.

This clone was observed many times. The read stops 3 residues short of the end of the CDR3; the missing end is completed from the germline J gene. The rearrangement links TRBV19 to TRBJ2-3; a weak D match, TRBD2 (6 bases). This CDR3 spans 13 amino acids. The V gene's germline CDR1 is LNHDA and CDR2 SQIVND (reference sequence). Trimming shortened V by 5 bases and J by 2 bases, and 8 bases separated the two germline ends. The CDR3 region is CASSGDFTDTQYF. The part of the CDR3 DNA that was read is TGTGCCAGTAGTGGGGACTTCACAGATACG.

This clone was detected only a few times. The CDR3 end lies 3 residues beyond the end of the read and is filled in from the germline J gene. The V and J genes are TRBV18 and TRBJ1-4; unclear D gene. The germline V gene encodes CDR1 KGHSH and CDR2 LQKENI. Trimming removed 0 bases at V and 7 bases at J, with 9 bases between. The length of the CDR3 is 14 residues. The covered CDR3 bases are TGTGCCAGCTCACCACCGGCCACGAGTGAAAAA. This codes for CASSPPATSEK. The full-length CDR3 reads as CASSPPATSEKLFF.

On this clone itself: The read halts 3 residues ahead of the CDR3 end, with the missing end drawn from the germline J gene. V and J are TRBV18 and TRBJ1-1; D remains ambiguous. This CDR3 has 13 residues. V shed 5 bases and J shed 0 bases, with 7 bases lying between them. CDR1 is KGHSH and CDR2 is LQKENI in the germline V gene. CDR3: CASSSVMNTEAFF. CDR3 bases read: TGTGCCAGCTCATCAGTCATGAACACTGAA.

This clone was counted between two and nine times. From the germline J gene comes the end of the CDR3, since the read stops 3 residues before it. This chain links TRBV20-1 with TRBJ2-7, with a possible D match to TRBD2 (8 bases). The germline CDR1 and CDR2 sequences are DFQATT and SNEGSKA (reference sequence). V was clipped by 6 bases and J by 2 bases, with 20 bases between them. The CDR3 length is 15 residues. CDR3 region: CSALGTAGAPYEQYF. The covered CDR3 bases are TGCAGTGCCCTGGGGACAGCGGGGGCCCCCTACGAG.

Many counts were recorded for this clone. The sequence runs out 3 residues before the end of the CDR3; the remainder is reconstructed from the germline J gene. The chain combines TRBV7-9 with TRBJ2-5; D is uncertain. The CDR3 sequence is 13 residues long. Germline V gene data show CDR1 as SEHNR and CDR2 as FQNEAQ (reference sequence). V was trimmed by 5 bases and J by 5 bases, leaving 12 bases between them. The CDR3 spells CASSPSGGETQYF. CDR3 DNA (partial): TGTGCCAGCAGCCCATCAGGTGGGGAGACC.

This clone was observed many times. The read comes to an end 3 residues before the CDR3 does, leaving the germline J gene to fill in the end. The J gene is TRBJ2-3, the V gene TRBV20-1; tentatively, D is TRBD1 (5 bases). Germline V gives CDR1 DFQATT, CDR2 SNEGSKA (reference sequence). Trimming removed 5 bases at V and 2 bases at J, with 20 bases between. The CDR3 is 16 amino acids. The sequenced CDR3 bases are TGCAGTGCTCCCCCTCGCGGCAGGGCCTTCACAGATACG. Residues: CSAPPRGRAFTDT. The whole CDR3 region reads CSAPPRGRAFTDTQYF.

This clone was picked up many times. The sequence runs out 3 residues before the end of the CDR3; the remainder is reconstructed from the germline J gene. V gene TRBV20-1 combines with J gene TRBJ2-3; D remains unclear. Trimming took 0 bases from V and 1 from J, leaving 14 bases between them. This CDR3 is built from 16 residues. Germline V CDR1 and CDR2: DFQATT, SNEGSKA (reference sequence). CDR3 loop: CSARDLYVYGTDTQYF. The CDR3 bases that were read are TGCAGTGCTAGAGATTTGTATGTTTATGGCACAGATACG.

The sample holds many counts of this clone. The read ends 3 residues shy of where the CDR3 ends; the end is completed using the germline J gene. The genes are TRBV5-1 and TRBJ2-1; 8 bases are shared with TRBD1. The V and J ends lost 4 bases and 5 bases, in that order; junction bases with no gene match: 8. The CDR3 extends over 15 amino acids. Germline CDR1 and CDR2: SGHRS and YFSETQ. The sequenced CDR3 bases are TGCGCCAGCAGCCCTGGACAGGGTATTGACAATGAG. As protein: CASSPGQGIDNE. The full CDR3 is CASSPGQGIDNEQFF. The whole variable domain, remainder taken from reference TRBV5-1 and TRBJ2-1, is KAGVTQTPRYLIKTRGQQVTLSCSPISGHRSVSWYQQTPGQGLQFLFEYFSETQRNKGNFPGRFSGRQFSNSRSEMNVSTLELGDSALYLCASSPGQGIDNEQFFGPGTRLTVL.

There are many counts of this clone. Read data end 3 residues before the CDR3 end; the end is taken from the germline J gene. The gene calls are TRBV5-1 and TRBJ1-5; D perhaps matches TRBD1 (6 bases). The germline V gene has CDR1 SGHRS and CDR2 YFSETQ. CDR3 length: 15 amino acids. Trimming shortened V by 3 bases and J by 4 bases, and 14 bases separated the two germline ends. CDR3 protein: CASSSTGIENQPQHF. CDR3 DNA, as far as it was read: TGCGCCAGCAGCTCGACAGGTATTGAGAATCAGCCC.

This clone showed up many times. Read coverage stops 3 residues before the CDR3 terminus; the germline J gene supplies the remainder. This chain uses TRBV20-1 with TRBJ2-7, with 7 positions matching TRBD1. Germline CDR1 is DFQATT and CDR2 is SNEGSKA (reference sequence). V dropped 2 bases and J dropped 5; count of bases not matched to a gene: 9. The CDR3 loop spans 14 amino acids. Partial CDR3 DNA: TGCAGTGCTAGAACCCCGACAGGGTCGGACGAG. It specifies CSARTPTGSDE. The entire CDR3 protein is CSARTPTGSDEQYF.

This clone was detected ten times or more. Read sequence stops 3 residues before the CDR3 end, and the germline J gene provides the missing end. V usage is TRBV7-8 and J usage is TRBJ1-6; 7 bases match TRBD1. With V trimmed by 5 bases and J by 0 bases, 7 bases remained unmatched. Per germline, CDR1 SGHVS and CDR2 FQNEAQ. This CDR3 contains 17 residues. The CDR3 bases that were read are TGTGCCAGCAGCGCGGACAGGACCAGCTCCTATAATTCACCC. This codes for CASSADRTSSYNSP. The entire CDR3 protein is CASSADRTSSYNSPLHF.